This TCR beta chain was obtained from a study of early T cells in non-severe SARS-CoV-2 infection. At the level of the study: Chains were unpaired, as sequencing was done on bulk RNA from unsorted whole blood. Notes on the study in general: Private and CD4 specificities were missed by VDJdb matching, which favored anti-spike CD8 responses.

Researchers attached unique molecular identifiers to individual cDNA molecules. One entry per CDR3 protein results from TCRdb running MiXCR on the 5' RACE reads. The sample includes tens of thousands of distinct CDR3 sequences, about 8.9% of them seen just once. V was shortened by 6 bases and J by 10 bases, with 19 bases between the two germline ends. The CDR3 has 14 residues. This clonotype was counted only a few times. Its specificity is unknown. The clonotype comes from an adult who was a healthcare worker with PCR-confirmed SARS-CoV-2 infection or an uninfected control (not recorded which). The chain combines TRBV12-3 or TRBV12-4 with TRBJ2-1, with no clear D. The sample was whole blood. DNA for the CDR3: TGTGCCAGCAGCCGCGTCCTAGGCAAAAGGGAGCAGTTCTTC. Protein: CASSRVLGKREQFF.